This TCR beta chain derives from a study of OX40 agonist ivuxolimab in advanced cancers. A word on this clone: Its antigen remains unknown.

General study results and limits: CD4+ and CD8+ blood T cells expanded clonally by week 6 at 0.1 to 3.0 mg/kg.

If patients had autoimmune disease history or systemic immunosuppression, they were excluded. Only in-frame clones appear in the TCRdb table, and some are missing; sequencing was by immunoSEQ multiplex PCR. In the table there are approximately 56,000 clones, approximately 90% of which are singletons. The sequences come from CD4+ or CD8+ T cells sorted from blood, collected in a trial of the OX40 agonist ivuxolimab. The source is an adult with an advanced solid tumor such as melanoma, head and neck, liver or kidney cancer.

The CDR3 nucleotides read TGTGCCTGGAGCGCGACTACCTCTGGGGCAGCCGACTATGGCTACACCTTC. Translated, it gives CAWSATTSGAADYGYTF. The rearrangement links TRBV30 to TRBJ1-2; D is possibly TRBD1 (5 bases). Germline V gene lookup returns CDR1 GTSNPN and CDR2 SVGIG (reference sequence). V lost 3 bases and J 3 bases, leaving 23 bases between the germline ends. The CDR3 is made up of 17 amino acids.